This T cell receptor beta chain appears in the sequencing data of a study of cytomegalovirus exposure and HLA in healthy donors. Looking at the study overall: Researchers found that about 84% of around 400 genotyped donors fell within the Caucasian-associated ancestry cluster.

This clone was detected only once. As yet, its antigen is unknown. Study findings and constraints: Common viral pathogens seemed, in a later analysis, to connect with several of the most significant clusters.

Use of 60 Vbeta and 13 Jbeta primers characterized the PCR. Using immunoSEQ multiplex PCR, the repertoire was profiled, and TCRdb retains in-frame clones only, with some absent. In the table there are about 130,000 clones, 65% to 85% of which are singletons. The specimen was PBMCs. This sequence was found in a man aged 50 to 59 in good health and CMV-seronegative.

The CDR3 sequence is CASSITQGARGQPQHF. DNA for the CDR3: TGTGCCAGTAGTATAACTCAGGGGGCTCGGGGTCAGCCCCAGCATTTT. J is TRBJ1-5 and V is TRBV19, with 8 positions matching TRBD1. In germline, CDR1 is LNHDA, CDR2 SQIVND (reference sequence). The CDR3 length is 16 residues. The junction had 9 bases not matched to a gene; V was cut back by 2 bases and J by 6 bases.